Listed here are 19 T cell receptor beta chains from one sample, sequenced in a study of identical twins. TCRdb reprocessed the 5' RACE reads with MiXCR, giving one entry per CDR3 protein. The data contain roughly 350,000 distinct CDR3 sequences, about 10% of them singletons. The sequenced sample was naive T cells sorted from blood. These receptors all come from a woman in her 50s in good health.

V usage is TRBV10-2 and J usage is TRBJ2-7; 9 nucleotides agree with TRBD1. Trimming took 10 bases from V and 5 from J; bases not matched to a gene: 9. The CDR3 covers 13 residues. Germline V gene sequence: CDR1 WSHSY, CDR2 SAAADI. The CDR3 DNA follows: TGCGCCACCGAGGACAGGGGCCCCAACGAGCAGTACTTC. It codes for CATEDRGPNEQYF.

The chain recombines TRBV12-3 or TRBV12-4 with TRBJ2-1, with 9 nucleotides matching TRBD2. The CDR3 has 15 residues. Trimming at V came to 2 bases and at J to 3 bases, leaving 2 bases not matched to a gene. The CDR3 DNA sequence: TGTGCCAGCAGTTTACTAGCGGGAATCTACAATGAGCAGTTCTTC. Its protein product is CASSLLAGIYNEQFF.

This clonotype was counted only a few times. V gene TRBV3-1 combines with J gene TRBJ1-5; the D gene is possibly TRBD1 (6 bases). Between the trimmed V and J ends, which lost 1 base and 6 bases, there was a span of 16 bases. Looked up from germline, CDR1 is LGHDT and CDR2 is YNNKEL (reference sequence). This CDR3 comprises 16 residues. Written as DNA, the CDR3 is TGTGCCAGCAGCCAAGCGGGGGCCCATAGGGGTCAGCCCCAGCATTTT. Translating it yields CASSQAGAHRGQPQHF.

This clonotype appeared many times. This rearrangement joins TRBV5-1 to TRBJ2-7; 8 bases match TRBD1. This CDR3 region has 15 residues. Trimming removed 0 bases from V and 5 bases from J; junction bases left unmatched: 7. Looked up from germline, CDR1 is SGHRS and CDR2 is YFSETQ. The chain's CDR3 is CASSLEGQGYNEQYV. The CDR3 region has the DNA TGCGCCAGCAGCTTGGAAGGACAGGGTTACAACGAGCAGTACGTC.

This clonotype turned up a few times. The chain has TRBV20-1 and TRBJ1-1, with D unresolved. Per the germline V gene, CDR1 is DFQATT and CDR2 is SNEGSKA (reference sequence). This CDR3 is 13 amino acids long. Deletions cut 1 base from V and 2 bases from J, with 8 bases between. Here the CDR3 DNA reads TGCAGTGCTAGAGTCAACAGAAACACTGAAGCTTTCTTT. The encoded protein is CSARVNRNTEAFF.

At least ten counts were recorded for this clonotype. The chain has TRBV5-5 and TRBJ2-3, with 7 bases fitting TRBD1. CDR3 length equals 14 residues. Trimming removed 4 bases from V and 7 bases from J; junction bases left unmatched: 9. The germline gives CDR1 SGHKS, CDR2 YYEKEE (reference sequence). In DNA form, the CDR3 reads TGTGCCAGCAGCACCAATACAGGGGCCTATACGCAGTATTTT. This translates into CASSTNTGAYTQYF.

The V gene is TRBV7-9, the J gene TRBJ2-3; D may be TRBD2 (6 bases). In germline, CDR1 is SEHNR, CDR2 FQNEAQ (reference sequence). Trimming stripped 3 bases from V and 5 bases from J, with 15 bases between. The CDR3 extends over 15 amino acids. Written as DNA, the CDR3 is TGTGCCAGCAGCTTCCGGGAGCAGGGAGGAGATACGCAGTATTTT. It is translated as CASSFREQGGDTQYF. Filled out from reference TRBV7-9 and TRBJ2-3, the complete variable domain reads DTGVSQNPRHKITKRGQNVTFRCDPISEHNRLYWYRQTLGQGPEFLTYFQNEAQLEKSRLLSDRFSAERPKGSFSTLEIQRTEQGDSAMYLCASSFREQGGDTQYFGPGTRLTVL.

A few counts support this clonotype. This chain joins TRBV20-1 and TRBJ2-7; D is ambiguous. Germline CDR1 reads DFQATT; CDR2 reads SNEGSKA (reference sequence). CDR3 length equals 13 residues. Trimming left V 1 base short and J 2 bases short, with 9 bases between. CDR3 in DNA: TGCAGTGCTAGAGGGGCCGTTACCTACGAGCAGTACTTC. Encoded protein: CSARGAVTYEQYF.

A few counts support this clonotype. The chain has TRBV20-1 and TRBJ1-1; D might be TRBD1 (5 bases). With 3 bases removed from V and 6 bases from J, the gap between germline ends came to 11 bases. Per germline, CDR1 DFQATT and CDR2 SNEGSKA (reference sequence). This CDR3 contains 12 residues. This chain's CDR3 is CSASGDAPEAFF. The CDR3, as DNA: TGCAGTGCTAGTGGGGACGCCCCTGAAGCTTTCTTT.

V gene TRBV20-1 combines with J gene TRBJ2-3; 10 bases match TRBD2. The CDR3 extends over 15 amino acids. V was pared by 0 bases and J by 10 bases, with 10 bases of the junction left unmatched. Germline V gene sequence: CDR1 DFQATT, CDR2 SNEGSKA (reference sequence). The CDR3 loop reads CSARDLAGVPLAQYF. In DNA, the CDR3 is TGCAGTGCTAGAGATCTAGCGGGAGTACCCCTTGCGCAGTATTTT.

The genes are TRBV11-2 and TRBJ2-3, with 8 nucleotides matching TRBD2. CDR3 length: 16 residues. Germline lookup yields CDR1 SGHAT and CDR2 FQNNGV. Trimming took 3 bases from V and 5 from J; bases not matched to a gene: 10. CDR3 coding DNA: TGTGCCAGCAGCTTTCTCGCGGGAGGTTCCGGAGATACGCAGTATTTT. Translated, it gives CASSFLAGGSGDTQYF. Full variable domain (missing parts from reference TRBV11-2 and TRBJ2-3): EAGVAQSPRYKIIEKRQSVAFWCNPISGHATLYWYQQILGQGPKLLIQFQNNGVVDDSQLPKDRFSAERLKGVDSTLKIQPAKLEDSAVYLCASSFLAGGSGDTQYFGPGTRLTVL.

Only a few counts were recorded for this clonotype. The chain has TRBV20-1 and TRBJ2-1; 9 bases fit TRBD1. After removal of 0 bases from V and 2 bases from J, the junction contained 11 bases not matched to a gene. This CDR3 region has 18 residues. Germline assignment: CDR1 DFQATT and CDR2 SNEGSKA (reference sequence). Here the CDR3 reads CSARDFNRTGGAYNEQFF. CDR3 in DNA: TGCAGTGCTAGAGATTTTAACCGAACAGGGGGCGCCTACAATGAGCAGTTCTTC.

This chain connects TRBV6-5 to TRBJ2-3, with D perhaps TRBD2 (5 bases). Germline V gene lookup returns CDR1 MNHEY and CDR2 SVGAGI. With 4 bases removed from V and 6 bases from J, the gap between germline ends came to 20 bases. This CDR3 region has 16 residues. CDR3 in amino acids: CASSSVVVPSLDTQYF. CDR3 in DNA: TGTGCCAGCAGTTCAGTCGTTGTCCCTAGCTTGGATACGCAGTATTTT.

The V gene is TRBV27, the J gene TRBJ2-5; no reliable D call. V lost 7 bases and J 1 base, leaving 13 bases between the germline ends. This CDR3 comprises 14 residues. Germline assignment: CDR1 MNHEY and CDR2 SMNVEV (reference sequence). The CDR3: CASNRAGLQETQYF. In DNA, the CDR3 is TGTGCCAGCAATAGGGCCGGGCTCCAAGAGACCCAGTACTTC.

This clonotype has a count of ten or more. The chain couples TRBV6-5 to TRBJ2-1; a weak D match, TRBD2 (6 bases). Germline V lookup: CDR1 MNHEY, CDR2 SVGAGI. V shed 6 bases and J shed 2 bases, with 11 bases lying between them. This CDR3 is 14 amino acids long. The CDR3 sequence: CASRIGSAYNEQFF. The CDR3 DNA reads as TGTGCCAGCAGGATCGGGAGTGCCTACAATGAGCAGTTCTTC.

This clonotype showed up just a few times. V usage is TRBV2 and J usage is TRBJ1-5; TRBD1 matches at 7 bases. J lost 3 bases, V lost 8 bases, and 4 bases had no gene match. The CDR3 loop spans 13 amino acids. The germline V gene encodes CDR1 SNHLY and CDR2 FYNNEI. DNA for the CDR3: TGTGCCAGCGGGACAGCGATCAATCAGCCCCAGCATTTT. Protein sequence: CASGTAINQPQHF.

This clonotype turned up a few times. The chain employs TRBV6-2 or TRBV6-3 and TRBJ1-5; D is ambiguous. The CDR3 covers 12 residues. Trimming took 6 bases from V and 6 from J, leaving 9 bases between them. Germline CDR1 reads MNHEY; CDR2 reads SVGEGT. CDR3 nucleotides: TGTGCCAGCAGCCGAGTGCCTCAGCCCCAGCATTTT. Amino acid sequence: CASSRVPQPQHF.

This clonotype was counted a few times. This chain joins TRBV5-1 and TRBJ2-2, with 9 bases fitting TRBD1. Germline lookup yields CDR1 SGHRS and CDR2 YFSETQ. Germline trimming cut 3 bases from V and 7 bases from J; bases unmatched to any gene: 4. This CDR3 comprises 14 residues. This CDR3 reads CASSWTGAGGELFF. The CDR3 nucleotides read TGCGCCAGCAGCTGGACAGGGGCGGGCGGGGAGCTGTTTTTT.

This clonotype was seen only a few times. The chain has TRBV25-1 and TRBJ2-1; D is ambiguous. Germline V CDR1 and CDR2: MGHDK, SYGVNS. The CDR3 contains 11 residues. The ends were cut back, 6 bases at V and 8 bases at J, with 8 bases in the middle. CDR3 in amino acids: CASRGYDEQFF. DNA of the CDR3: TGTGCCAGCAGGGGATACGATGAGCAGTTCTTC.